This is a list of T cell receptor beta chains from one sample in a study of metastatic and nonmetastatic thyroid tumors. Using MiXCR, TCRdb reanalyzed the PCR reads. The sample has approximately 15,000 clones, 3.7% seen once. Sequencing was performed on tumor tissue. Source of these receptors: a female donor with papillary thyroid cancer or a benign thyroid nodule (not recorded which). Some clones in this sample may be carry-over from other donors' samples. CDR3s leave out the opening cysteine and the closing phenylalanine or tryptophan. Each record gives: V gene, CDR3 protein.

>TRBV5-1
ASILEGGSYEQY
>TRBV12-3/TRBV12-4
ASSPRDRSYEQY
>TRBV12-3/TRBV12-4
ASSRIGGTDTQY
>TRBV11-2
ASSVYRDRIEKLF
>TRBV6-4
ASMDRGMETQY
>TRBV12-3/TRBV12-4
ASNYSPSGNTIY
>TRBV6-2/TRBV6-3
ASSRDSYNEQF
>TRBV6-4
ASSDQGASGSDTQY
>TRBV9
ASSVVGGGAGSYEQY
>TRBV28
ASRSGGGNNYGYT
>TRBV6-5
ASSLGNTIY
>TRBV28
ASSSPAFQGGFSGNTIY
>TRBV20-1
SAQVYEQY
>TRBV5-1
ASSLDNNQPQH
>TRBV12-3/TRBV12-4
ASSLRETQY
>TRBV5-1
ASSLLGSEGETQY
>TRBV6-2/TRBV6-3
ASIPGLAGVRYDQY
>TRBV25-1
ASSDTGLSNYGYT
>TRBV10-3
AISYDAGGGSEQF
>TRBV2
ASSVQGIGCTEAF
>TRBV27
ASSFSPGLAGGTDTQY
>TRBV6-2/TRBV6-3
ASSYRDRNEKLF
>TRBV20-1
SARDWGSQETQY
>TRBV6-9
ASSYQLAGTGELF
>TRBV7-9
ASIPWPPGTEAF
>TRBV24-1
ATSDPTGQGGETQY
>TRBV6-1
ASGGTAGFGYT
>TRBV27
ASSPWTDSYNSPLH
>TRBV24-1
ATSDPERTGKETQY